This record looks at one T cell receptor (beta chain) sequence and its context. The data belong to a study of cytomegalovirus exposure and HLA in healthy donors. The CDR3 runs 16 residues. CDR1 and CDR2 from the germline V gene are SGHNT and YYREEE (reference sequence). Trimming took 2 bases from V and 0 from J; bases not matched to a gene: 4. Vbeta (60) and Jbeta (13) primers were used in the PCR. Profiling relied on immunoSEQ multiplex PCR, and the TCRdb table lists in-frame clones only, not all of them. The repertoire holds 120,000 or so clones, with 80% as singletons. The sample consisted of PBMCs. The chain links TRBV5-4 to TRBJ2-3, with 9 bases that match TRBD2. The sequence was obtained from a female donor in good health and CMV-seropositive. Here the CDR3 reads CASSFLAGTSTDTQYF. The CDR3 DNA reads TGTGCCAGCAGCTTCCTAGCGGGGACTAGCACAGATACGCAGTATTTT. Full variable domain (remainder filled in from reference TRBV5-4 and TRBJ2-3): ETGVTQSPTHLIKTRGQQVTLRCSSQSGHNTVSWYQQALGQGPQFIFQYYREEENGRGNFPPRFSGLQFPNYSSELNVNALELDDSALYLCASSFLAGTSTDTQYFGPGTRLTVL.